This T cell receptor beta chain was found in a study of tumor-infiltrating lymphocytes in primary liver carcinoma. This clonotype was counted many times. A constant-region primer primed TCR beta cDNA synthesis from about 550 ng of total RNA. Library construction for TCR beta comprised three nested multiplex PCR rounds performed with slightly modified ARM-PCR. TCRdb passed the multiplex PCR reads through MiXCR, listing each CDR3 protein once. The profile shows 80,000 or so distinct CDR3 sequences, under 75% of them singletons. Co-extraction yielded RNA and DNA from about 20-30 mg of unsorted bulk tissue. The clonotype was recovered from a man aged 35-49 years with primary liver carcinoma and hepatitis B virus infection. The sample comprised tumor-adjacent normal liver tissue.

CDR3 in amino acids: CASTPRDRDPYEQYF. Written as DNA, the CDR3 is TGTGCCAGCACCCCCCGGGACAGGGACCCCTACGAGCAGTACTTC. V and J are TRBV5-5 and TRBJ2-7; 9 bases agree with TRBD1. This CDR3 comprises 15 residues. Germline V gene sequence: CDR1 SGHKS, CDR2 YYEKEE (reference sequence). The V segment lost 6 bases and the J segment 2 bases; nucleotides outside the gene matches: 9.